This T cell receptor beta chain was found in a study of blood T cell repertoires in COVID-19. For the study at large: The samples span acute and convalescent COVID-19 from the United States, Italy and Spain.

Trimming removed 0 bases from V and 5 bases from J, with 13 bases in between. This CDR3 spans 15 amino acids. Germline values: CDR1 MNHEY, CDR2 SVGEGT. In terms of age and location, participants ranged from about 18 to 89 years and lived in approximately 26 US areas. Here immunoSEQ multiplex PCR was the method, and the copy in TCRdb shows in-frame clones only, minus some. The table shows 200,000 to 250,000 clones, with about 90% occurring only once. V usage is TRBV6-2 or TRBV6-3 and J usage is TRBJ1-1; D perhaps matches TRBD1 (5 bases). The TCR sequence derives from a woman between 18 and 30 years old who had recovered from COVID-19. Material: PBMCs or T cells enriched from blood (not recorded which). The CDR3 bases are TGTGCCAGCAGTTACTCCATAGGGGCCAGAACTGAAGCTTTCTTT. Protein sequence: CASSYSIGARTEAFF.